This paragraph reports one T cell receptor beta chain. Its antigen is still unknown. A single record per CDR3 protein comes from TCRdb applying MiXCR to the reads. The table includes some 700,000 distinct CDR3 sequences, roughly a third detected once. J was trimmed by 5 bases and V by 7 bases; bases with no gene match: 5. From germline, CDR1 is MNHNY and CDR2 SVGAGI (reference sequence). CDR3 length: 14 amino acids. The sample is drawn from a study of T cell repertoires in cytomegalovirus infection. Broader study findings: HLA-C-restricted CMV-specific TCR beta clonotypes prevailed in the ex vivo response.

The chain joins TRBV6-6 to TRBJ2-1; 10 nucleotides match TRBD2. Sample: PBMCs. The clonotype was recovered from a human donor in good health (CMV status not recorded). Some clones in this sample may be carry-over from other donors' samples. The CDR3 loop is CASKQAGGNNEQFF. The CDR3 coding sequence is TGTGCCAGCAAACAAGCGGGAGGGAACAATGAGCAGTTCTTC.